This is a list of T cell receptor beta chains from one sample in a study of blood T cell repertoires in COVID-19. The method was immunoSEQ multiplex PCR; TCRdb's version includes in-frame clones alone and lacks a portion of them. The table includes roughly 120,000 clones, about 74% detected once. What was sequenced was peripheral blood. The receptors derive from a man older than 75 with COVID-19, enrolled during active disease. Each CDR3 is given with its conserved first and last residue. The order of the fields is J gene, clone size, V gene, D gene, CDR3 protein, CDR3 DNA. A D gene is named only where the DNA matches it firmly. Clone size is not always given. Where it is, it says once, few, many or a class for expanded clones.

>TRBJ1-2|.|TRBV4-2|TRBD1
CASSLEDRDYGYTF
TGTGCCAGCAGCCTCGAGGACAGGGACTATGGCTACACCTTC
>TRBJ2-2|once|TRBV25-1|TRBD1
CASSESVGQGAAERMLFF
TGTGCCAGCAGTGAATCAGTGGGACAGGGGGCTGCTGAGAGAATGCTGTTTTTT
>TRBJ2-3|.|TRBV14|TRBD2
CASRPAGASTDTQYF
TGTGCCAGCAGACCAGCGGGGGCTAGCACAGATACGCAGTATTTT
>TRBJ1-4|.|TRBV28|.
CASSSAGLVGATNEKLFF
TGTGCCAGCAGTTCCGCAGGGCTTGTTGGTGCAACTAATGAAAAACTGTTTTTT
>TRBJ2-5|.|TRBV25-1|.
CASSKGARRETQYF
TGTGCCAGCAGTAAAGGGGCGCGTCGTGAGACCCAGTACTTC
>TRBJ2-1|.|TRBV2|TRBD2
CASASSGRGAEQFF
TGTGCCAGCGCGTCTAGCGGGAGGGGGGCTGAGCAGTTCTTC
>TRBJ2-2|.|TRBV2|.
CASRGNTGELFF
TGTGCCAGCCGGGGGAACACCGGGGAGCTGTTTTTT
>TRBJ2-3|.|TRBV28|TRBD2
CASSPRTSLSTDTQYF
TGTGCCAGCAGTCCCCGGACTAGTTTAAGCACAGATACGCAGTATTTT
>TRBJ2-7|.|TRBV10-3|TRBD2
CAISKGGRGYEQYF
TGTGCCATCAGCAAGGGCGGGAGAGGTTACGAGCAGTACTTC
>TRBJ2-1|.|TRBV5-4|TRBD2
CASSLLTTSGTNEQFF
TGTGCCAGCAGCTTGCTCACTACTAGCGGGACCAATGAGCAGTTCTTC
>TRBJ1-2|.|TRBV24-1|TRBD1
CATQWTGGSGYTF
TGTGCCACCCAGTGGACAGGGGGAAGTGGCTACACCTTC
>TRBJ1-2|few|TRBV21-1|.
CASSEGGGRDYGYTF
TGTGCCAGCAGCGAAGGAGGGGGCCGCGACTATGGCTACACCTTC
>TRBJ2-7|.|TRBV28|TRBD1
CASSWGQGALEQYF
TGTGCCAGCAGTTGGGGACAGGGGGCTCTCGAGCAGTACTTC
>TRBJ1-4|.|TRBV6-6|.
CASSYSTGSEKLFF
TGTGCCAGCAGTTACTCCACAGGTTCCGAAAAACTGTTTTTT
>TRBJ1-2|.|TRBV27|.
CASSLSRFDYGYTF
TGTGCCAGCAGTTTAAGCAGGTTTGACTATGGCTACACCTTC
>TRBJ1-2|few|TRBV6-5|.
CASRGPGTWGYTF
TGTGCCAGCAGGGGGCCCGGGACATGGGGCTACACCTTC
>TRBJ1-4|.|TRBV18|TRBD1
CASSPPGQGELFF
TGTGCCAGCTCACCACCGGGACAGGGAGAACTGTTTTTT
>TRBJ2-7|medium-sized|TRBV19|TRBD2
CASSKTSSSSYEQYF
TGTGCCAGTAGTAAGACTAGCTCCAGCTCCTACGAGCAGTACTTC
>TRBJ1-2|once|TRBV19|.
CASSNRGGFDYGYTF
TGTGCCAGTAGTAATCGAGGGGGTTTCGACTATGGCTACACCTTC
>TRBJ2-5|once|TRBV28|TRBD1
CASSGPGQAQETQYF
TGTGCCAGCAGTGGGCCGGGACAGGCCCAAGAGACCCAGTACTTC
>TRBJ2-7|once|TRBV27|.
CASSLSGAGRSGEQYF
TGTGCCAGCAGTTTATCTGGGGCGGGACGGTCGGGGGAGCAGTACTTC
>TRBJ2-5|.|TRBV15|TRBD1
CATSSDRAQETQYF
TGTGCCACCAGCAGCGACAGGGCCCAAGAGACCCAGTACTTC
>TRBJ2-2|few|TRBV9|TRBD2
CASSVGLAGGGTGELFF
TGTGCCAGCAGCGTAGGACTAGCGGGAGGGGGTACCGGGGAGCTGTTTTTT
>TRBJ1-4|.|TRBV4-1|TRBD1
CASSQLGTGSEKLFF
TGCGCCAGCAGCCAACTAGGGACAGGGTCAGAAAAACTGTTTTTT
>TRBJ2-7|.|TRBV4-2|TRBD1
CASSLLSGQGSYEQYF
TGTGCCAGCAGCCTCCTATCGGGACAGGGGAGCTACGAGCAGTACTTC
>TRBJ2-1|.|TRBV3-1/TRBV3-2|TRBD1
CASSMGQGHNEQFF
TGTGCCAGCAGCATGGGACAGGGGCACAATGAGCAGTTCTTC
>TRBJ1-4|few|TRBV3-1/TRBV3-2|.
CASSQWVGLNEKLFF
TGTGCCAGCAGCCAATGGGTCGGACTTAATGAAAAACTGTTTTTT
>TRBJ1-2|.|TRBV28|TRBD1
CASRVTGFVYTF
TGTGCCAGCAGGGTGACAGGGTTTGTCTACACCTTC
>TRBJ1-5|.|TRBV28|.
CAIEPLGYSNQPQHF
TGTGCCATCGAGCCCCTTGGTTATAGCAATCAGCCCCAGCATTTT
>TRBJ2-2|.|TRBV28|.
CASSRRGAQLTLNTGELFF
TGTGCCAGCAGCAGGCGTGGGGCCCAGCTTACCCTTAACACCGGGGAGCTGTTTTTT
>TRBJ2-3|once|TRBV19|TRBD1
CASSVLGQGLPDTQYF
TGTGCCAGTAGTGTTCTGGGACAGGGGCTGCCCGATACGCAGTATTTT
>TRBJ2-2|.|TRBV4-2|TRBD1
CASSLIGTGANTGELFF
TGTGCCAGCAGCCTTATAGGGACAGGCGCGAACACCGGGGAGCTGTTTTTT
>TRBJ1-3|.|TRBV3-1/TRBV3-2|.
CASSPDSNTIYF
TGTGCCAGCAGCCCGGACTCAAACACCATATATTTT
>TRBJ1-1|.|TRBV30|TRBD1
CAWSEEGAAGTANTEAFF
TGTGCCTGGAGTGAAGAGGGGGCTGCCGGGACAGCTAACACTGAAGCTTTCTTT
>TRBJ2-7|.|TRBV27|TRBD1
CASSRDRGYYEQYF
TGTGCCAGCAGCCGGGACAGGGGATACTACGAGCAGTACTTC
>TRBJ1-3|.|TRBV28|.
CASSSPTGGAGNTIYF
TGTGCCAGCAGTTCCCCGACAGGTGGGGCTGGAAACACCATATATTTT
>TRBJ1-2|once|TRBV6-6|.
CASSARGTDGYTF
TGTGCCAGCAGTGCAAGGGGTACCGACGGCTACACCTTC
>TRBJ2-7|.|TRBV6-5|.
CASSYSTARGTYF
TGTGCCAGCAGTTACTCGACGGCCAGGGGCACTTACTTC
>TRBJ1-1|.|TRBV4-1|TRBD1
CASSQRQGTLNTEAFF
TGCGCCAGCAGCCAAAGACAGGGGACCCTGAACACTGAAGCTTTCTTT
>TRBJ2-3|.|TRBV10-1|.
CASSDSYTDTQYF
TGCGCCAGCAGTGACTCTTACACAGATACGCAGTATTTT
>TRBJ2-4|.|TRBV18|.
CASSPPGQPQGAKNIQYF
TGTGCCAGCTCACCACCTGGGCAACCCCAGGGGGCCAAAAACATTCAGTACTTC
>TRBJ2-3|.|TRBV2|TRBD2
CASGWRLAGVKTDTQYF
TGTGCCAGCGGGTGGAGGCTAGCGGGAGTGAAGACAGATACGCAGTATTTT
>TRBJ2-7|.|TRBV18|.
CASSPRGSSEQYF
TGTGCCAGCTCACCCAGGGGTTCCTCCGAGCAGTACTTC
>TRBJ2-1|.|TRBV9|.
CASSPRQVPTYNEQFF
TGTGCCAGCAGCCCGAGACAGGTCCCCACCTACAATGAGCAGTTCTTC
>TRBJ1-6|.|TRBV19|.
CASSRMLVADNSPLHF
TGTGCCAGTAGTAGGATGCTAGTTGCGGATAATTCACCCCTCCACTTT
>TRBJ2-3|.|TRBV27|TRBD2
CASSPSRAGGTDTQYF
TGTGCCAGCAGTCCCTCCCGAGCGGGAGGGACAGATACGCAGTATTTT
>TRBJ2-7|.|TRBV30|TRBD2
CAWRRGRAYEQYF
TGTGCCTGGAGGCGAGGGAGGGCCTACGAGCAGTACTTC
>TRBJ1-6|.|TRBV25-1|TRBD1
CASSGTGARSYNSPLHF
TGTGCCAGCAGTGGGACAGGGGCACGCTCCTATAATTCACCCCTCCACTTT
>TRBJ1-2|.|TRBV5-6|TRBD1
CASSQGTGTGFYGYTF
TGTGCCAGCAGTCAAGGCACCGGGACAGGGTTCTATGGCTACACCTTC
>TRBJ2-7|few|TRBV4-2|TRBD1
CASSQATGTGDPYEQYF
TGTGCCAGCAGCCAAGCAACCGGGACAGGGGATCCCTACGAGCAGTACTTC
>TRBJ2-5|.|TRBV10-2|.
CASRGGETQYF
TGCGCCAGCAGGGGGGGAGAGACCCAGTACTTC
>TRBJ2-3|.|TRBV28|.
CAHQEGTDTQYF
TGTGCCCACCAGGAAGGCACAGATACGCAGTATTTT
>TRBJ2-1|.|TRBV2|TRBD2
CASQGLAGINEQFF
TGTGCCAGCCAGGGACTAGCGGGAATCAATGAGCAGTTCTTC
>TRBJ2-1|.|TRBV7-9|.
CAGELESAYNEQFF
TGTGCCGGAGAGTTAGAGAGCGCATACAATGAGCAGTTCTTC
>TRBJ2-7|.|TRBV6-1|TRBD1
CASSEDTGTGGREQYF
TGTGCCAGCAGTGAAGACACCGGGACAGGGGGCCGGGAGCAGTACTTC
>TRBJ2-1|.|TRBV25-1|TRBD2
CASPPAGNEFF
TGTGCCAGCCCCCCAGCGGGAAATGAGTTCTTC
>TRBJ2-1|few|TRBV5-1|TRBD2
CASSLGIAGRDKQFF
TGCGCCAGCAGCTTGGGGATAGCGGGAAGAGATAAGCAGTTCTTC
>TRBJ1-3|few|TRBV7-9|.
CASSPQTKNTIYF
TGTGCCAGCAGCCCCCAGACAAAAAACACCATATATTTT
>TRBJ2-2|.|TRBV5-1|TRBD2
CASSQPRGGERERWRAGELFF
TGCGCCAGCAGCCAACCTCGAGGGGGTGAGCGGGAGAGGTGGCGAGCCGGGGAGCTGTTTTTT